This section outlines one T cell receptor (beta chain) sequence together with its context. The sample belongs to a study of blood T cell repertoires in COVID-19. TCRdb's copy holds only in-frame clones and misses some; the assay was immunoSEQ multiplex PCR. The sample carries 190,000 or so clones, nearly 90% recorded once. The CDR3 is 15 amino acids. V gave up 5 bases and J gave up 4 bases; unmatched junction bases: 10. Germline V lookup: CDR1 MNHEY, CDR2 SVGEGT. This receptor was taken from a man aged 50 to 59 with acute or convalescent COVID-19. The chain is built from TRBV6-2 or TRBV6-3 and TRBJ1-2, with TRBD1 matching 7 bases. The specimen sequenced was peripheral blood. The DNA of the CDR3 is TGTGCCAGCAGTCCGCGACAGGGCCATGGCTATGGCTACACCTTC. Translated: CASSPRQGHGYGYTF.